This TCR beta chain was captured by sequencing in a study of blood T cell repertoires in COVID-19. Overall study context: Donors in the United States, Italy and Spain gave samples during acute or convalescent COVID-19. T cells, B-cell-depleted T cells, or PBMCs supplied cDNA or gDNA.

Original processing notes: Estimation of nucleated cell counts relied on the amplification of reference gene primers. Clones were sequenced by immunoSEQ multiplex PCR, and TCRdb holds only the in-frame ones, with some missing. That table is the source of V, J and clone size, and D and trimming were worked out from the DNA. Here the sample spans approximately 250,000 clones, over 75% being singletons. V lost 6 bases and J lost 5; bases outside the gene matches: 9. The CDR3 spans 15 residues. The V gene's germline CDR1 is LGHDT and CDR2 YNNKEL (reference sequence). What was sequenced was peripheral blood. This sequence joins TRBV3-1 (or the pseudogene TRBV3-2) and TRBJ1-4; TRBD1 matches at 7 bases. The TCR originated in a human donor in a cohort sampled during active COVID-19. Here the CDR3 DNA reads TGTGCCAGCAGATCTCAGGGGGTCGCGAATGAAAAACTGTTTTTT. This encodes CASRSQGVANEKLFF.